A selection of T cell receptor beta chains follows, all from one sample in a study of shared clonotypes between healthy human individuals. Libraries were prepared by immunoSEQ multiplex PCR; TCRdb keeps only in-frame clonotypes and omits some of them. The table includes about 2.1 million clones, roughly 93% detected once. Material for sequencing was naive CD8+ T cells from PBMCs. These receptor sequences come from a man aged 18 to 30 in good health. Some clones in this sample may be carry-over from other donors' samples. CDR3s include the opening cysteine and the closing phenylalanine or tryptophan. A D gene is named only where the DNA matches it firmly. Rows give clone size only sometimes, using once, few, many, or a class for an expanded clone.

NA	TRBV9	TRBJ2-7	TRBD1	CASSATGGNYEQYF	TGTGCCAGCAGCGCGACAGGGGGAAATTACGAGCAGTACTTC
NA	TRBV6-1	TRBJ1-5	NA	CASSEVGRNQPQHF	TGTGCCAGCAGTGAAGTAGGGAGGAATCAGCCCCAGCATTTT
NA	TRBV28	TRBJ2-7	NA	CASSPFGGLYEQYF	TGTGCCAGCAGTCCCTTTGGCGGGCTCTACGAGCAGTACTTC
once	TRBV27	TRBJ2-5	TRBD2	CASSSGTSGNKETQYF	TGTGCCAGCAGTTCCGGGACTAGCGGGAACAAAGAGACCCAGTACTTC
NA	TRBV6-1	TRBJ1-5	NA	CASSEDPNQPQHF	TGTGCCAGCAGTGAAGACCCGAATCAGCCCCAGCATTTT
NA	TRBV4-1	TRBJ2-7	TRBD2	CASSQDAAREGLEQYF	TGCGCCAGCAGCCAAGATGCGGCGCGGGAGGGCCTCGAGCAGTACTTC
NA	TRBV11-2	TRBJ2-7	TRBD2	CASSSRTSDTYEQYF	TGTGCCAGCAGCTCCAGGACTAGCGACACCTACGAGCAGTACTTC
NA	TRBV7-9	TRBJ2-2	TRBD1	CASRLDRGRDTGELFF	TGTGCCAGCAGACTTGACAGGGGGCGCGACACCGGGGAGCTGTTTTTT
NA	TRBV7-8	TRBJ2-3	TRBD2	CASSPRAGGGADTQYF	TGTGCCAGCAGCCCCCGAGCGGGAGGTGGTGCAGATACGCAGTATTTT
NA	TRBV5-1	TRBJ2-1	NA	CASSLAGPYNEQFF	TGCGCCAGCAGCTTGGCAGGCCCCTACAATGAGCAGTTCTTC
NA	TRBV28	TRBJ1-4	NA	CASSQPGAGLNEKLFF	TGTGCCAGCAGTCAACCGGGAGCCGGCTTGAATGAAAAACTGTTTTTT
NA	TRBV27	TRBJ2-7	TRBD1	CASSLSTGDRNYEQYF	TGTGCCAGCAGTTTATCGACAGGGGACAGAAACTACGAGCAGTACTTC
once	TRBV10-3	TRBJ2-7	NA	CAISEWGRDYEQYF	TGTGCCATCAGTGAGTGGGGACGGGACTACGAGCAGTACTTC
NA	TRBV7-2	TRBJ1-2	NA	CASSSGPTGPYGYTF	TGTGCCAGCAGCTCCGGGCCAACAGGGCCCTATGGCTACACCTTC
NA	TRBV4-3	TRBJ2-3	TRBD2	CASSQEEVGRETSDTQYF	TGCGCCAGCAGCCAAGAGGAAGTAGGGCGGGAGACCAGTGATACGCAGTATTTT
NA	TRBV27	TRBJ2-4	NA	CASSLGGSGNIQYF	TGTGCCAGCAGTTTAGGAGGATCAGGGAACATTCAGTACTTC
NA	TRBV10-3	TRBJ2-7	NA	CAIRTPREGQYF	TGTGCCATCAGGACCCCCCGAGAAGGGCAGTACTTC
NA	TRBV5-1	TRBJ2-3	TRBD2	CASSYTSGSYTDTQYF	TGCGCCAGCAGCTACACTAGCGGGAGTTACACAGATACGCAGTATTTT
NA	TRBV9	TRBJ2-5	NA	CASSLLRSGTQYF	TGTGCCAGCAGCTTACTGAGGTCGGGGACCCAGTACTTC
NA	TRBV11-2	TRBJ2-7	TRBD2	CASSLSREGHYEQYF	TGTGCCAGCAGCTTATCGCGGGAGGGCCATTACGAGCAGTACTTC
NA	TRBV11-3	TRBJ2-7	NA	CASSQSPGREQYF	TGTGCCAGCAGCCAATCCCCCGGTCGCGAGCAGTACTTC
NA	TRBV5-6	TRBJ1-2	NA	CASSSRGREYNYGYTF	TGTGCCAGCAGCTCGAGGGGACGGGAGTATAACTATGGCTACACCTTC
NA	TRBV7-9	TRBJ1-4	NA	CASSSPGRPNEKLFF	TGTGCCAGCAGCTCACCGGGACGGCCGAATGAAAAACTGTTTTTT
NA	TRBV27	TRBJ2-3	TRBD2	CASSLPTSGRDTQYF	TGTGCCAGCAGTTTACCAACTAGCGGGAGGGATACGCAGTATTTT
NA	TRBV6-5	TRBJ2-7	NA	CASSPARDHEQYF	TGTGCCAGCAGCCCGGCAAGGGATCACGAGCAGTACTTC
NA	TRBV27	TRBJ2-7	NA	CASSLYYSYEQYF	TGTGCCAGCAGTTTATATTACTCCTACGAGCAGTACTTC
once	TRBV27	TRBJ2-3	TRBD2	CASSPLWLAGVTDTQYF	TGTGCCAGCAGTCCCCTCTGGCTAGCGGGGGTAACAGATACGCAGTATTTT
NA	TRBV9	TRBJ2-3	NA	CASSEASSTDTQYF	TGTGCCAGCAGCGAGGCTAGTAGCACAGATACGCAGTATTTT
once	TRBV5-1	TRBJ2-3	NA	CASSPLDSQRYTDTQYF	TGCGCCAGCAGCCCGCTAGACTCTCAACGGTACACAGATACGCAGTATTTT
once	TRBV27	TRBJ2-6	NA	CASSRTSGANVLTF	TGTGCCAGCAGTAGGACATCTGGGGCCAACGTCCTGACTTTC
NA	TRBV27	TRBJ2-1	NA	CASRPGGSYNEQFF	TGTGCCAGCAGACCCGGGGGTTCCTACAATGAGCAGTTCTTC
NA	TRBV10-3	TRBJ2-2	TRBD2	CAISGRTSGSLNTGELFF	TGTGCCATCAGCGGAAGGACTAGCGGGAGCCTGAACACCGGGGAGCTGTTTTTT